These 20 T cell receptor beta chains were sequenced from one sample in a study of T cells in Graves' hyperthyroidism and ophthalmopathy. RNA transcripts served as the template for amplifying TCR beta CDR3 regions. The HTBI set primed first-round TCR CDR3 RT-PCR. TCRdb redid the calling of the multiplex PCR reads with MiXCR, one entry per CDR3 protein. Of roughly 640,000 distinct CDR3 sequences listed, about a sixth are singletons. Material for sequencing was blood. These receptors were taken from a woman in her forties with Graves' ophthalmopathy.

The chain employs TRBV5-1 and TRBJ2-5; 10 bases fit TRBD1. Trimming took 4 bases from V and 4 from J; bases not matched to a gene: 4. Germline CDR1 reads SGHRS; CDR2 reads YFSETQ. This CDR3 has 14 residues. The CDR3 DNA is TGCGCCAGCAGCGGACAGGGGGGGGTAGAGACCCAGTACTTC. This sequence encodes CASSGQGGVETQYF. The full variable domain, rest sourced from reference TRBV5-1 and TRBJ2-5, is KAGVTQTPRYLIKTRGQQVTLSCSPISGHRSVSWYQQTPGQGLQFLFEYFSETQRNKGNFPGRFSGRQFSNSRSEMNVSTLELGDSALYLCASSGQGGVETQYFGPGTRLLVL.

The genes are TRBV6-1 and TRBJ2-7; TRBD1 matches at 10 bases. Germline V gives CDR1 MNHNS, CDR2 SASEGT. Unmatched junction bases numbered 9, after V lost 4 bases and J lost 6 bases. The CDR3 spans 15 residues. CDR3 DNA sequence: TGTGCCAGCAGTGTAGTACCGGGACAGGGGACCGAGCAGTACTTC. Translating it yields CASSVVPGQGTEQYF.

This clonotype occurred a few times. J is TRBJ2-1 and V is TRBV6-2 or TRBV6-3; TRBD1 matches 8 bases. CDR1 is MNHEY, CDR2 SVGEGT, per germline. The V gene end was trimmed by 6 bases and the J gene end by 9 bases; junction bases not matched to a gene: 13. The CDR3 totals 15 residues. CDR3 in DNA: TGTGCCAGCAGCCCGACAGGGGCCCTCCGGGGTGAGCAGTTCTTC. Its protein is CASSPTGALRGEQFF.

This chain joins TRBV20-1 and TRBJ2-3; possible D gene TRBD2, 7 bases. Trimming shortened V by 8 bases and J by 4 bases, and 19 bases separated the two germline ends. CDR1 and CDR2 (germline): DFQATT, SNEGSKA (reference sequence). CDR3 length: 14 amino acids. DNA of the CDR3: TGCAGTTCTCCGGGGGGCCTAGGCTCAGATACGCAGTATTTT. Translating it yields CSSPGGLGSDTQYF.

The chain joins TRBV27 to TRBJ1-4; no clear D gene. CDR1 MNHEY and CDR2 SMNVEV come from the germline V gene (reference sequence). The CDR3 has 14 residues. V was clipped by 6 bases and J by 8 bases, with 16 bases between them. The CDR3 DNA sequence: TGTGCCAGCAGACTTCAAACCGTTCGAGAAAAACTGTTTTTT. Protein: CASRLQTVREKLFF. Combining the CDR3 with reference TRBV27 and TRBJ1-4 gives the whole variable domain EAQVTQNPRYLITVTGKKLTVTCSQNMNHEYMSWYRQDPGLGLRQIYYSMNVEVTDKGDVPEGYKVSRKEKRNFPLILESPSPNQTSLYFCASRLQTVREKLFFGSGTQLSVL.

V usage is TRBV6-1 and J usage is TRBJ2-7; no clear D. The V gene's germline CDR1 is MNHNS and CDR2 SASEGT. The V and J ends lost 7 bases and 1 base respectively, with 8 bases between them. The CDR3 covers 12 residues. CDR3 residues: CASMYLSYEQYF. CDR3 DNA: TGTGCCAGCATGTACCTTTCCTACGAGCAGTACTTC.

CDR3 residues: CASSTSTGGLLETQYF. CDR3 sequence (DNA): TGTGCCAGCTCAACTTCGACAGGGGGACTACTAGAGACCCAGTACTTC. The chain recombines TRBV18 with TRBJ2-5, with 9 bases that match TRBD1. V lost 5 bases to trimming and J lost 4 bases; unmatched junction nucleotides: 11. The CDR3 runs 16 residues. Germline V gives CDR1 KGHSH, CDR2 LQKENI.

For this clonotype: This sequence may be a read error, since a much larger clone differs from it by one base. The chain uses TRBV6-2 or TRBV6-3 and TRBJ1-5; D perhaps matches TRBD1 (5 bases). CDR3 size: 14 residues. Germline loops: CDR1 MNHEY, CDR2 SVGEGT. DNA for the CDR3: TGTGCCAGCACTTACTATCGGGGCGGGGGGCCCCAGCATTTT. Residues: CASTYYRGGGPQHF.

This clonotype was seen only a few times. The V call is TRBV20-1, the J call TRBJ2-7; D is ambiguous. The CDR3 is made up of 14 amino acids. V lost 5 bases and J 0 bases, leaving 14 bases between the germline ends. CDR1 is DFQATT, CDR2 SNEGSKA, per germline (reference sequence). The CDR3 region has the DNA TGCAGTGCTTTCATCCAGGAAAGCTCCTACGAGCAGTACTTC. The encoded protein is CSAFIQESSYEQYF.

This clonotype was observed a few times. The chain carries TRBV7-6 and TRBJ1-2; perhaps TRBD1 as D (5 bases). V dropped 5 bases and J dropped 4 bases, with 11 bases sitting between them. In germline, CDR1 is SGHVS, CDR2 FNYEAQ. The CDR3 contains 13 residues. CDR3 sequence reads: CASSAPGFYGYTF. The DNA for the CDR3 is TGTGCCAGCAGCGCCCCAGGGTTCTATGGCTACACCTTC.

This clonotype appeared a few times. The chain couples TRBV7-2 to TRBJ2-1; a possible D gene is TRBD2 (6 bases). CDR1 is SGHTA and CDR2 is FQGNSA in the germline V gene. Between the trimmed V and J ends, which lost 0 bases and 3 bases, there was a span of 9 bases. CDR3 size: 15 residues. CDR3 sequence: CASSLAGLNYNEQFF. The CDR3, as DNA: TGTGCCAGCAGCTTAGCAGGACTAAACTACAATGAGCAGTTCTTC.

This clonotype was observed at least ten times. This chain uses TRBV30 with TRBJ1-2, with D possibly TRBD1 on 6 matching bases. Germline values: CDR1 GTSNPN, CDR2 SVGIG (reference sequence). CDR3 length: 13 amino acids. Trimming cost V 3 bases and J 4 bases, with 12 bases left between them. The CDR3 loop is CAWRGGRAYGYTF. DNA for the CDR3: TGTGCCTGGAGAGGGGGACGTGCCTATGGCTACACCTTC.

The rearrangement links TRBV10-3 to TRBJ2-3; D is perhaps TRBD2 (6 bases). The CDR3 is 13 residues long. Germline V lookup: CDR1 ENHRY, CDR2 SYGVKD. V was cut by 6 bases and J by 6 bases, with 13 bases left in between. The chain's CDR3 is CAISERAEDTQYF. The CDR3 DNA follows: TGTGCCATCAGCGAGCGGGCCGAGGATACGCAGTATTTT.

This clonotype was observed a handful of times. This chain joins TRBV9 and TRBJ2-7, with D tentatively TRBD1 or TRBD2 (5 bases each). The ends were cut back, 4 bases at V and 6 bases at J, with 14 bases in the middle. The germline V gene encodes CDR1 SGDLS and CDR2 YYNGEE. This CDR3 is built from 13 residues. The CDR3 DNA sequence: TGTGCCAGCAGCACCCCGGGACGAGGCGAGCAGTACTTC. Translating it yields CASSTPGRGEQYF.

The sample holds many counts of this clonotype. This chain connects TRBV11-1 to TRBJ2-7; D gene uncertain. Between the trimmed V and J ends, which lost 5 bases and 7 bases, there was a span of 21 bases. CDR1 and CDR2 from the germline V gene are SGHAT and FQDESV (reference sequence). The CDR3 loop spans 15 amino acids. This CDR3 reads CASSRRVSRTWEQYF. The CDR3 DNA reads TGTGCCAGCAGCCGCAGAGTAAGCCGCACGTGGGAGCAGTACTTC.

This rearrangement joins TRBV4-1 to TRBJ2-7; 7 bases line up with TRBD1. The germline V gene has CDR1 MGHRA and CDR2 YSYEKL. V dropped 1 base and J dropped 2; count of bases not matched to a gene: 8. The length of the CDR3 is 16 residues. The CDR3 DNA reads as TGCGCCAGCAGCCAAGGAAGGGGGCAAAGACCCTACGAGCAGTACTTC. Translation: CASSQGRGQRPYEQYF.

This chain uses TRBV3-1 with TRBJ1-2; tentative D call: TRBD1 (5 bases). The V gene's germline CDR1 is LGHDT and CDR2 YNNKEL (reference sequence). This CDR3 spans 14 amino acids. Between the trimmed V and J ends, which lost 1 base and 4 bases, there was a span of 10 bases. The CDR3 spells CASSQGSGSYGYTF. Written as DNA, the CDR3 is TGTGCCAGCAGCCAAGGATCAGGGAGCTATGGCTACACCTTC.

This clonotype was seen repeatedly, ten times or more. The J gene is TRBJ2-7, the V gene TRBV20-1; 11 bases fit TRBD1. In germline, CDR1 is DFQATT, CDR2 SNEGSKA (reference sequence). Trimming took 6 bases from V and 4 from J; bases not matched to a gene: 8. This CDR3 has 14 residues. CDR3 region: CSARPGTGGYEQYF. The CDR3 DNA reads as TGCAGTGCGCGGCCCGGGACAGGGGGATACGAGCAGTACTTC.

The chain links TRBV27 to TRBJ1-1; D is ambiguous. Germline lookup yields CDR1 MNHEY and CDR2 SMNVEV (reference sequence). The CDR3 contains 12 residues. The ends were cut back, 3 bases at V and 6 bases at J, with 8 bases in the middle. CDR3 amino acids: CASSFWGAEAFF. The CDR3 DNA reads TGTGCCAGCAGTTTCTGGGGAGCTGAAGCTTTCTTT.

This clonotype was detected ten times or more. V is TRBV28 and J is TRBJ2-7; TRBD2 matches at 9 bases. This CDR3 is 14 amino acids long. V shed 6 bases and J 2 bases; nucleotides not matched to a gene: 5. Germline CDR1 MDHEN, CDR2 SYDVKM. CDR3 loop: CASRIAGEAYEQYF. The CDR3 DNA follows: TGTGCCAGCAGGATAGCGGGAGAGGCCTACGAGCAGTACTTC.